A selection of T cell receptor beta chains follows, all from one sample in a study of cytomegalovirus exposure and HLA in healthy donors. The repertoire was sequenced with immunoSEQ multiplex PCR; TCRdb's copy has only in-frame clones and lacks some. The data show approximately 110,000 clones, around 80% seen once. The source material was PBMCs. Receptors were obtained from a man aged 45 to 65 in good health and CMV-seronegative. The conserved cysteine and the conserved F or W are not part of the CDR3 here. The order of the fields is D gene, J gene, V gene, CDR3 protein. A D gene is named only where the DNA matches it firmly.

TRBD1	TRBJ2-7	TRBV12-5	ASALDRVGYEQY
TRBD2	TRBJ2-3	TRBV5-1	ASSLWTSGGGDTQY
-	TRBJ1-3	TRBV7-9	ASSLASDWYTGNTIY
-	TRBJ1-5	TRBV4-3	ASSQDLWRVNQPQH
-	TRBJ2-3	TRBV11-2	ASSLAYPLAQSDTQY
-	TRBJ1-1	TRBV2	ASSEGPISDTEAF
TRBD1	TRBJ1-2	TRBV6-5	ASSPPRTGGGYP
TRBD2	TRBJ2-7	TRBV10-3	AIRGASGGYEQY
TRBD2	TRBJ2-5	TRBV7-7	ASSLPVTSGGPLRVQETQY
-	-	TRBV5-1	ASSLGPAGEQY
-	TRBJ2-5	TRBV28	ASAPGGSRETQY
-	TRBJ1-5	TRBV5-6	ASSLAAGYSNQPQH
-	TRBJ2-1	TRBV5-1	ASAVRSYNEQF
-	TRBJ2-7	TRBV4-1	ASSQGATGSYEQY
-	TRBJ2-6	TRBV7-9	ASSLDQGTGANVLT
TRBD1	TRBJ1-1	TRBV4-3	ASSQTRQGSAF
-	TRBJ1-1	TRBV4-2	ASSQDRGNTEAF
-	TRBJ2-5	TRBV27	ASSLGGGMGETQY
-	TRBJ1-1	TRBV28	ASNWGRDTEAF
-	TRBJ1-2	TRBV19	ASSISRAGYT